The rows below give T cell receptor beta chains drawn from one sample of a study of cytomegalovirus exposure and HLA in healthy donors. Profiling relied on immunoSEQ multiplex PCR, and the TCRdb table lists in-frame clones only, not all of them. Of about 180,000 clones in the sample, around 84% were seen once. Sequenced input: PBMCs. The origin of the receptors is a girl aged 2 to 9 in good health and CMV-seropositive. The CDR3 runs from the conserved cysteine through the conserved F or W. Fields, in order: clone size, D gene, J gene, V gene, CDR3 DNA, CDR3 protein. D genes are given only for firm matches. Rows give clone size only sometimes, using once, few, many, or a class for an expanded clone.

>NA|TRBD2|TRBJ2-1|TRBV5-1
TGCGCCAGCAGCCCCCCCACTAGCGGGAAATACAATGAGCAGTTCTTC
CASSPPTSGKYNEQFF
>NA|TRBD2|TRBJ2-3|TRBV30
TGTGCCTGGAGAGCAGGGCGGGGGGGAGATACGCAGTATTTT
CAWRAGRGGDTQYF
>NA|TRBD2|TRBJ2-1|TRBV2
TGTGCCAGCAGTGAAGCGCTTTCGCGGGGGGGAGAGTTCTTC
CASSEALSRGGEFF
>few|NA|TRBJ1-5|TRBV12-5
TGTGCTAGTGGTTTGGTAGGCTGGGGCGAACAGCCCCAGCATTTT
CASGLVGWGEQPQHF
>NA|NA|TRBJ1-5|TRBV6-5
TGTGCCAGCAGTTACCGTTGGGGGGGCGGAGAGCCCCAGCATTTT
CASSYRWGGGEPQHF
>NA|NA|TRBJ2-2|TRBV10-1
TGCGCCAGCAGTGAGCTCACAGGGGGGGCCGGGGAGCTGTTTTTT
CASSELTGGAGELFF
>NA|TRBD2|TRBJ2-4|TRBV27
TGTGCCAGCAGTTTCAGGGGACTAGCGACCATTCAGTACTTC
CASSFRGLATIQYF
>NA|NA|TRBJ2-3|TRBV7-8
TGTGCCAGCAGCCCCCGCGAGTTAGCCTACACAGATACGCAGTATTTT
CASSPRELAYTDTQYF
>once|NA|TRBJ2-7|TRBV9
TGTGCCAGCAGCGTAGAGGTCGGGGGATACGAGCAGTACTTC
CASSVEVGGYEQYF
>NA|NA|TRBJ2-2|TRBV4-1
TGCGCCAGCAGCCAAGATCAGGGCGGCACAGTGCTGTTTTTT
CASSQDQGGTVLFF
>NA|TRBD1|TRBJ1-3|TRBV18
TGTGCCAGCTCACCTAAGGGGGCGGCCACGGGCACCGCGCATTTT
CASSPKGAATGTAHF
>few|NA|TRBJ1-2|TRBV4-1
TGCGCCAGCAGCCAAGCCCCTTTGACGGGAACCTATGGCTACACCTTC
CASSQAPLTGTYGYTF
>NA|NA|TRBJ2-1|TRBV5-1
TGCGCCAGCAGCTTGTTGGCCAATGAGCAGTTCTTC
CASSLLANEQFF
>once|TRBD1|TRBJ1-2|TRBV27
TGTGCCAGCAGTTTAGCTCAAGACAGGGACTATGGCTACACCTTC
CASSLAQDRDYGYTF
>once|TRBD1|TRBJ1-6|TRBV4-1
TGCGCCAGCAGCCAACTAACAGGGGTTAGAAGTTCACCCCTCCACTTT
CASSQLTGVRSSPLHF
>NA|TRBD1|TRBJ1-2|TRBV19
TGTGCCAGTAGTATACTTGGACAGGGGGCTCGCTATGGCTACACCTTC
CASSILGQGARYGYTF
>NA|TRBD2|TRBJ2-1|TRBV5-6
TGTGCCAGCAGCTCAAGACTAGCGGGGTACAATGAGCAGTTCTTC
CASSSRLAGYNEQFF
>NA|NA|TRBJ2-2|TRBV7-3
TGTGCCAGCAGCTTCGAGGGACAACGGGGCACCGGGGAGCTGTTTTTT
CASSFEGQRGTGELFF
>NA|NA|TRBJ2-3|TRBV2
TGTGCCAGCCGGACAGAAACAGATACGCAGTATTTT
CASRTETDTQYF
>NA|TRBD1|TRBJ1-4|TRBV6-5
TGTGCCAGCAGTTATAATCAGGGGGCTTTATCGGAAAAACTGTTTTTT
CASSYNQGALSEKLFF
>NA|TRBD1|TRBJ1-1|TRBV18
TGTGCCAGCTCACCAAAGAGAGGGGGCGAAGCTTTCTTT
CASSPKRGGEAFF
>once|TRBD1|TRBJ2-7|TRBV15
TGTGCCACCAGCACCCGGGACAGGGGCTCCTACGAGCAGTACTTC
CATSTRDRGSYEQYF
>NA|NA|TRBJ1-3|TRBV5-1
TGCGCCAGCAGTGTTGACGGACTCTCTGGAAACACCATATATTTT
CASSVDGLSGNTIYF
>few|NA|TRBJ1-1|TRBV5-1
TGCGCCAGCAGCCCGGACAGAGCGAACACTGAAGCTTTCTTT
CASSPDRANTEAFF
>NA|NA|TRBJ2-7|TRBV28
TGTGCCAGCAGTTTATTCCAGAGGGATAATTACGAGCAGTACTTC
CASSLFQRDNYEQYF
>once|TRBD1|TRBJ1-2|TRBV5-4
TGTGCCAGCAGCCCGATCCGTACAGGGGGTCAAAACCAAAAGGATGGCTACACCTTC
CASSPIRTGGQNQKDGYTF
>NA|NA|TRBJ1-2|TRBV19
TGTGCCAGTAATTACGCCGGACAGCCAGATGGCTACACCTTC
CASNYAGQPDGYTF
>NA|NA|TRBJ2-4|TRBV14
TGTGCCAGCAGCCAAGAGCAGGCCTCACGAAACATTCAGTACTTC
CASSQEQASRNIQYF
>NA|NA|TRBJ1-2|TRBV12-5
TGTGCTAGTGGTTTGGACGTTGGCGGCTACACCTTC
CASGLDVGGYTF
>NA|NA|TRBJ2-4|TRBV2
TGTGCCAGCACCCCGAGGAAGGGGAAAAACATTCAGTACTTC
CASTPRKGKNIQYF
>NA|TRBD1|TRBJ2-7|TRBV30
TGTGCCTGGGACAGGGCGACTTCCTACGAGCAGTACTTC
CAWDRATSYEQYF
>NA|TRBD2|TRBJ2-3|TRBV28
TGTGCCGCGGGAGGAAGGGGACTCACAGATACGCAGTATTTT
CAAGGRGLTDTQYF
>NA|TRBD1|TRBJ1-6|TRBV6-1
TGTGCCAGCAGTGCTAGGGACAGGGATTCTTCACCCCTCCACTTT
CASSARDRDSSPLHF
>NA|NA|TRBJ2-7|TRBV19
TGTGCCAGTAGTCTCGAGGTCCGATCTTCGTACGAGCAGTACTTC
CASSLEVRSSYEQYF
>once|NA|TRBJ1-1|TRBV6-6
TGTGCCAGCAGTTACGACGGGGGGTATACTGAAGCTTTCTTT
CASSYDGGYTEAFF
>NA|TRBD1|TRBJ2-7|TRBV7-8
TGTGCCAGCAGCTCGACAGGGACGACGGGGGAGCAGTACTTC
CASSSTGTTGEQYF
>NA|TRBD2|TRBJ2-1|TRBV28
TGTGCCAGCAGCCGGATCGTCGGGAGGGCCCATGAGCAGTTCTTC
CASSRIVGRAHEQFF
>NA|NA|TRBJ2-1|TRBV4-1
TGCGCCAGCAGCCAAGTCACTAGCTATGAGCAGTTCTTC
CASSQVTSYEQFF
>NA|TRBD1|TRBJ1-2|TRBV28
TGTGCCAGCAATTCGGGACAGCGCTACACTAATGGCTACACCTTC
CASNSGQRYTNGYTF
>NA|TRBD1|TRBJ1-1|TRBV2
TGTGCCAGCAGTGAACGGACAGGGAACGGTGAAGCTTTCTTT
CASSERTGNGEAFF
>few|NA|TRBJ2-4|TRBV10-1
TGCGCCAGCAGTGGTACGCTGGGGAGTCAGTACTTC
CASSGTLGSQYF
>NA|TRBD1|TRBJ2-7|TRBV4-1
TGCGCCAGCAGCCAAGCTCCCGGGACAGGGTTTCACGAGCAGTACTTC
CASSQAPGTGFHEQYF
>NA|TRBD2|TRBJ2-3|TRBV6-6
TGTGCCAGCAGTTATACGACCGGGAGGGCCGTCCCAGCGCAGTATTTT
CASSYTTGRAVPAQYF
>NA|NA|TRBJ2-4|TRBV7-8
TGTGCCAGCAGCTTGGCTGGAGTGGGAAACATTCAGTACTTC
CASSLAGVGNIQYF
>NA|TRBD1|TRBJ2-3|TRBV30
TGTGCCTGGAGTGTTTTAGGGGGCAAAGATACGCAGTATTTT
CAWSVLGGKDTQYF
>NA|TRBD1|TRBJ2-7|TRBV25-1
TGTGCCACCGGTAACAGGGGCGAGCAGTACTTC
CATGNRGEQYF
>once|NA|TRBJ1-2|TRBV13
TGTGCCAGCAGCCATTCTACAGGGATCATCTATGGCTACACCTTC
CASSHSTGIIYGYTF
>NA|NA|TRBJ1-1|TRBV29-1
TGCAGCGTTGGTGGTAGGAACACTGAAGCTTTCTTT
CSVGGRNTEAFF
>NA|TRBD1|TRBJ1-1|TRBV14
TGTGCCAGCAGCCAAGGTCGGGACAGGGGGATGTCGTGGGGAAACACTGAAGCTTTCTTT
CASSQGRDRGMSWGNTEAFF
>NA|NA|TRBJ2-7|TRBV7-9
TGTGCCAGCAGCTTAGCCCACTACGAGCAGTACTTC
CASSLAHYEQYF